This entry is about one TCR beta chain. The antigen is unknown. This specimen belongs to a study of T cells after yellow fever vaccination. At the level of the study: Each low-cell-number fraction was prepared by means of SMART-Seq v4 Ultra Low Input. Overall study findings and caveats: Weaker, the secondary response had a peak occurring faster, on day 5 versus 15. Boosting was followed by the reappearance of most primary-vaccination clones (less than 98% CD4, more than 70% CD8).

Germline CDR1 is SGDLS and CDR2 is YYNGEE. V lost 0 bases and J lost 2; bases outside the gene matches: 4. The CDR3 loop spans 16 amino acids. One entry per CDR3 protein results from TCRdb running MiXCR on the 5' RACE reads. The data hold 300,000 to 400,000 distinct CDR3 sequences, with approximately 5.7% observed a single time. This clonotype was obtained from a young man who received the YFV17D yellow fever vaccine. The chain joins TRBV9 to TRBJ2-5; 10 bases are shared with TRBD2. Material: PBMCs, obtained 5 days after the yellow fever booster vaccination. CDR3 DNA sequence: TGTGCCAGCAGCGTAGGGACTAGCGGAGGGCAAGAGACCCAGTACTTC. It translates to CASSVGTSGGQETQYF.